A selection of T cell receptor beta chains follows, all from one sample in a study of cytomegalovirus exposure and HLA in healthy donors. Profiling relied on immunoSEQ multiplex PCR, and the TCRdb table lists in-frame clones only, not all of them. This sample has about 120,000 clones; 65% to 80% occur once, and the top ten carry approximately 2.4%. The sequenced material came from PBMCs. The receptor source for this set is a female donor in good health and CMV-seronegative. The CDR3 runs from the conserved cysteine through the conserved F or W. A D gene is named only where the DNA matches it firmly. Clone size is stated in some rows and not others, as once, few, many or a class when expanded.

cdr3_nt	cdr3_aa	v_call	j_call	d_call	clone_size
TGCGCCAGCAGTAAAACGCGCTCGAGCGCCGGGGAGCTGTTTTTT	CASSKTRSSAGELFF	TRBV10-1	TRBJ2-2	.	.
TGTGCCAGCAGCTTAGAACAGTTCTATGGCTACACCTTC	CASSLEQFYGYTF	TRBV7-2	TRBJ1-2	.	.
TGTGCCAGCAGCTTAGGACAGATCAGGGAGCAGTACTTC	CASSLGQIREQYF	TRBV11-2	TRBJ2-7	.	.
TGTGCCAGCAGTAAGCCGGGACAGGGGGCGCCTTTAGCTAACTATGGCTACACCTTC	CASSKPGQGAPLANYGYTF	TRBV5-4	TRBJ1-2	TRBD1	.
TGTGCCAGCAGTGAAGTATATGAAGCTTTCTTT	CASSEVYEAFF	TRBV6-1	TRBJ1-1	.	few
TGCGCCAGCGCCAGGTCGGACACAGATACGCAGTATTTT	CASARSDTDTQYF	TRBV10-2	TRBJ2-3	.	.
TGTGCCAGCAGCCCCCGGACTAGCCTCTCCTCCTACAATGAGCAGTTCTTC	CASSPRTSLSSYNEQFF	TRBV9	TRBJ2-1	TRBD2	.
TGTGCCAGCAGCTATATTCGAGGTACTGAAGCTTTCTTT	CASSYIRGTEAFF	TRBV9	TRBJ1-1	.	once
TGTGCCAGCAGAGGAGACAGGGGTCCTTCCTACAATGAGCAGTTCTTC	CASRGDRGPSYNEQFF	TRBV9	TRBJ2-1	TRBD1	.
TGTGCCATCAGGTTCACAGCGAACACTGAAGCTTTCTTT	CAIRFTANTEAFF	TRBV10-3	TRBJ1-1	.	few
TGTGCCAGCAGTACAGGGAACACTGAAGCTTTCTTT	CASSTGNTEAFF	TRBV6-5	TRBJ1-1	.	few
TGTGCCACCAGCAGAGTCGGGGCCGGAGGGGCCTACGAGCAGTACTTC	CATSRVGAGGAYEQYF	TRBV15	TRBJ2-7	.	few
TGTGCCAGCAGCAAAGGGGCGAACACTGAAGCTTTCTTT	CASSKGANTEAFF	TRBV7-9	TRBJ1-1	.	few
TGTGCACAGGGACTAGCGGGATCCGAGACCCAGTACTTC	CAQGLAGSETQYF	TRBV6-1	TRBJ2-5	TRBD2	.
TGTGCCAGTAGTATGGGCGGGCTTCAGCCCCAGCATTTT	CASSMGGLQPQHF	TRBV19	TRBJ1-5	.	few
TGTGCCAGCCTTGTAGCGGGGGAAACAGATACGCAGTATTTT	CASLVAGETDTQYF	TRBV11-2	TRBJ2-3	TRBD2	.
TGTGCCAGCAGCTTAAAGACAGGGGGCAACACAGATACGCAGTATTTT	CASSLKTGGNTDTQYF	TRBV5-4	TRBJ2-3	TRBD1	once
TGTGCCAGCAGCTTACAGGGGCGCTCCTATAATTCACCCCTCCACTTT	CASSLQGRSYNSPLHF	TRBV7-3	TRBJ1-6	.	few
TGTGCCAGCAGCTTAGGGACAGCTCCCCTCGAGCAGTACTTC	CASSLGTAPLEQYF	TRBV7-7	TRBJ2-7	.	.
TGCGCCAGCAGCCGGACAGGGATGAGGGAAGAGACCCAGTACTTC	CASSRTGMREETQYF	TRBV5-1	TRBJ2-5	TRBD1	.
TGTGCCAGCAGCAGCCAGGGGTCCTCCTACGAGCAGTACTTC	CASSSQGSSYEQYF	TRBV5-6	TRBJ2-7	.	.
TGTGCCAGCCGGAGGACAGGGGGCGGTGACGAGCAGTACTTC	CASRRTGGGDEQYF	TRBV6-5	TRBJ2-7	TRBD1	.
TGTGCCAGCAGCCAAGACCTGGACAGGGCCTACGAGCAGTACTTC	CASSQDLDRAYEQYF	TRBV4-2	TRBJ2-7	TRBD1	.
TGTGCCTGGAGCGGCCTAGCGGGGGGGCGGAACACCGGGGAGCTGTTTTTT	CAWSGLAGGRNTGELFF	TRBV30	TRBJ2-2	TRBD2	.
TGTGCCAGCAGTCAATTGGGGGGGTCCGGGGAGCTGTTTTTT	CASSQLGGSGELFF	TRBV27	TRBJ2-2	TRBD2	.
TGTGCCAGTAGTGCTCGCATGGGGCGTGGTGACTATGGCTACACCTTC	CASSARMGRGDYGYTF	TRBV19	TRBJ1-2	.	.
TGTGCCAGCAGCTTGGGGGGGACAGTACAAGAGACCCAGTACTTC	CASSLGGTVQETQYF	TRBV5-8	TRBJ2-5	TRBD1	.
TGCAGCGTTGGCAGACAGGGTTCCTACAATGAGCAGTTCTTC	CSVGRQGSYNEQFF	TRBV29-1	TRBJ2-1	TRBD1	.
TGTGCCAGCAGTGACCAGGGGAACTACCTTGGCTACACCTTC	CASSDQGNYLGYTF	TRBV6-1	TRBJ1-2	.	.
TGTGCCAGTAGTTTCCGGGGAGTGTGGGGCGGGGAGCTGTTTTTT	CASSFRGVWGGELFF	TRBV19	TRBJ2-2	.	.
TGTGCCAGCAGCTTAATTCACAGGAAAAATGAGCAGTTCTTC	CASSLIHRKNEQFF	TRBV5-6	TRBJ2-1	.	.
TGTGCCAGCAGCTCAGCGCCGGCGGGGTTCTACGAGCAGTACTTC	CASSSAPAGFYEQYF	TRBV7-9	TRBJ2-7	.	.